Given below is one T cell receptor beta chain in context. Its antigen remains unknown. Stated treatment: roughly 20 received Ad26.COV2.S at low or high dose, single or two shots; 5 received placebo; per-sample allocation not given. Specimens were obtained on day 63 following the first vaccine or placebo injection. These data come from a study of Ad26.COV2.S vaccination and SARS-CoV-2 variants. Across the study: Sample donor was a member of the COV1001 Ad26.COV2.S trial arm. By the intramuscular route, Ad26.COV2.S was given once, or twice 56 days apart. Study-wide points: Vaccinated and placebo-treated recipients had similar non-spike TCR breadth. Substantial breadth in spike-specific CD8+ and CD4+ T cell responses was reportedly seen after vaccination.

Sequencing used immunoSEQ multiplex PCR; TCRdb keeps in-frame clones, though not all of them. The sample lists about 480,000 clones, approximately 88% occurring once. The TCR was taken from a person aged 18-65 years who received the Ad26.COV2.S COVID-19 vaccine or a placebo. The source material was peripheral blood, sampled in a trial of Ad26.COV2.S vaccine versus placebo.

The DNA for the CDR3 is TGTGCTAGTGGTATGGACAGGACGGAGACCCAGTACTTC. This gives the protein CASGMDRTETQYF. The chain joins TRBV12-5 to TRBJ2-5, with TRBD1 identical over 7 bases. The germline V gene encodes CDR1 LGHNT and CDR2 FRNRAP. The CDR3 has 13 amino acids. J was trimmed by 5 bases and V by 5 bases; bases with no gene match: 5.